This T cell receptor (beta chain) is drawn from a study of T cells in Graves' hyperthyroidism and ophthalmopathy. These patients, aged 18 to 65, had recently diagnosed hyperthyroidism lasting under 2 months. This clonotype was seen a few times. The CDR3 is 14 residues long. Trimming cost V 5 bases and J 5 bases; bases outside gene matches: 8. The germline V gene encodes CDR1 DFQATT and CDR2 SNEGSKA (reference sequence). RNA transcripts served as the template for amplifying TCR beta CDR3 regions. First-round RT-PCR with HTBI primers amplified the TCR CDR3 region. Via MiXCR, TCRdb re-called the multiplex PCR reads, giving one row per CDR3 protein. The repertoire includes some 440,000 distinct CDR3 sequences, roughly 14% of them detected once, and 7.5% to 9% sits in the top ten.

The sample taken for sequencing was blood. This sequence joins TRBV20-1 and TRBJ2-2; TRBD2 matches at 7 bases. This receptor was obtained from a woman aged 18 to 35 with Graves' hyperthyroidism. CDR3: CSAELARGTGELFF. The CDR3 DNA is TGCAGTGCTGAGCTAGCGCGGGGGACCGGGGAGCTGTTTTTT.